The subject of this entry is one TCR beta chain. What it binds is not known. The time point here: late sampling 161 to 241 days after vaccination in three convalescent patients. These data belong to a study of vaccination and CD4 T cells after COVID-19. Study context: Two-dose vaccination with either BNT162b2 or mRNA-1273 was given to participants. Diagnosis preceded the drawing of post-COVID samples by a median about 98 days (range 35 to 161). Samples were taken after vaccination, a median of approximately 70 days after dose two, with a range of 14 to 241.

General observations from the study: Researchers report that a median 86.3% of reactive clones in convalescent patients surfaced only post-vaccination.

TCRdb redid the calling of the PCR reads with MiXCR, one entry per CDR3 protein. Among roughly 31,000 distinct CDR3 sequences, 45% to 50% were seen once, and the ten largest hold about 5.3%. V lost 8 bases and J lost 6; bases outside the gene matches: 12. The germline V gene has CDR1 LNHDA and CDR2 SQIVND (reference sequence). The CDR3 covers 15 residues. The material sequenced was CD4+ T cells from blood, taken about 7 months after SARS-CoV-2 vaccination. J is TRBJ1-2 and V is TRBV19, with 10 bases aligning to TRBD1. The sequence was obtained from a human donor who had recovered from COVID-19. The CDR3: CASSTLGTGADGYTF. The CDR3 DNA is TGTGCCAGTTCCACGTTGGGGACAGGGGCCGATGGCTACACCTTC.